Presented here are 26 T cell receptor beta chains from one specimen sequenced in a study of shared clonotypes between healthy human individuals. This table comes from immunoSEQ multiplex PCR, and its TCRdb copy is limited to in-frame clones, with some not included. The table records about 640,000 clones, approximately 75% of them present only once. Sequenced sample: memory CD4+ T cells sorted from blood. Noted subset: CD45RA-negative fraction. These receptors originate from a woman under 40 in good health.

The V and J genes are TRBV15 and TRBJ2-6; no clear D. CDR3 length equals 16 residues. Trimming removed 0 bases from V and 1 base from J, with 7 bases in between. Germline V gives CDR1 LNHNV, CDR2 YYDKDF (reference sequence). In DNA form, the CDR3 reads TGTGCCACCAGCAGAGATCGCAGGTCTGGGGCCAACGTCCTGACTTTC. This translates into CATSRDRRSGANVLTF.

The J gene is TRBJ1-3, the V gene TRBV4-1; D unresolved. The CDR3 contains 15 residues. Germline-derived CDR1 and CDR2 are MGHRA and YSYEKL. V was shortened by 1 base and J by 3 bases, with 10 bases between the two germline ends. The CDR3 DNA is TGCGCCAGCAGCCAAGTAGGGCTGGTTGGAAACACCATATATTTT. This encodes CASSQVGLVGNTIYF.

The chain links TRBV7-8 to TRBJ1-5; D is perhaps TRBD1 (6 bases). Germline V gene sequence: CDR1 SGHVS, CDR2 FQNEAQ. The CDR3 is 14 residues long. V gave up 2 bases and J gave up 3 bases, with 8 bases separating them. The CDR3 DNA sequence: TGTGCCAGCAGCTTACACAGGGACAATCAGCCCCAGCATTTT. Translating it yields CASSLHRDNQPQHF.

The rearrangement joins TRBV19 to TRBJ1-2; 9 nucleotides match TRBD1. V dropped 6 bases and J dropped 4; count of bases not matched to a gene: 3. This CDR3 contains 13 residues. Per the germline V gene, CDR1 is LNHDA and CDR2 is SQIVND (reference sequence). Here the CDR3 DNA reads TGTGCCAGTAGCAAACAGGGGGCCTATGGCTACACCTTC. Protein: CASSKQGAYGYTF.

This chain connects TRBV6-1 to TRBJ1-1; 7 positions agree with TRBD1. The trim removed 3 bases at V and 8 bases at J, leaving 6 bases unmatched. Germline V gives CDR1 MNHNS, CDR2 SASEGT. This CDR3 has 13 amino acids. The CDR3 is CASSESGTEEAFF. The CDR3 nucleotides are TGTGCCAGCAGTGAGTCCGGGACAGAAGAAGCTTTCTTT.

The V call is TRBV5-1, the J call TRBJ2-7; D gene unclear. Trimming pared 0 bases from V and 5 bases from J, leaving 12 bases between. The CDR3 has 14 amino acids. Germline assignment: CDR1 SGHRS and CDR2 YFSETQ. CDR3 DNA sequence: TGCGCCAGCAGCTTGGCCGAAGGCTTCCACGAGCAGTACTTC. Protein: CASSLAEGFHEQYF.

The table lists this clone with a few counts. The chain couples TRBV15 to TRBJ2-7, with TRBD1 matching over 9 bases. Germline V gives CDR1 LNHNV, CDR2 YYDKDF (reference sequence). The CDR3 runs to 16 residues. The J segment lost 6 bases and the V segment lost 3 bases, leaving 12 bases of the junction unmatched. The CDR3 DNA reads TGTGCCACCAGCAGGGACCCGGGACAGGGATTTGGCGAGCAGTACTTC. Translated, it gives CATSRDPGQGFGEQYF.

This clone was seen a few times. J is TRBJ1-1 and V is TRBV28; no reliable D call. The CDR3 length is 13 residues. Trimming cost V 3 bases and J 3 bases, with 8 bases left between them. CDR1 and CDR2 from the germline V gene are MDHEN and SYDVKM. CDR3 sequence (DNA): TGTGCCAGCAGTTTTGGCGGCCACACTGAAGCTTTCTTT. Protein: CASSFGGHTEAFF.

The chain couples TRBV28 to TRBJ2-5, with D perhaps given as TRBD1 or TRBD2 (7 bases each). Germline V gene lookup returns CDR1 MDHEN and CDR2 SYDVKM. Trimming cost V 6 bases and J 1 base, with 18 bases left between them. The CDR3 extends over 16 amino acids. The CDR3 bases are TGTGCCAGCAGCCGACGGGGAGGGGGCCCCCAAGAGACCCAGTACTTC. Residues: CASSRRGGGPQETQYF.

The chain recombines TRBV18 with TRBJ1-2, with 9 bases lining up with TRBD1. The V gene end was trimmed by 3 bases and the J gene end by 4 bases; junction bases not matched to a gene: 3. This CDR3 region has 14 residues. Germline assignment: CDR1 KGHSH and CDR2 LQKENI. The CDR3 DNA is TGTGCCAGCTCACCTTCGGGACAGGGCTATGGCTACACCTTC. Residues: CASSPSGQGYGYTF.

The chain joins TRBV9 to TRBJ1-1; no definite D call. The CDR3 contains 13 residues. The germline V gene encodes CDR1 SGDLS and CDR2 YYNGEE. Trimming cost V 4 bases and J 0 bases, with 7 bases left between them. The CDR3 bases are TGTGCCAGCAGCATCACGCTGAACACTGAAGCTTTCTTT. Protein product: CASSITLNTEAFF.

This chain connects TRBV5-1 to TRBJ1-5; no clear D. This CDR3 contains 14 residues. V was pared by 1 base and J by 3 bases, with 8 bases between. Germline V gene sequence: CDR1 SGHRS, CDR2 YFSETQ. In DNA, the CDR3 is TGCGCCAGCAGCTTGTCGTACCCCAATCAGCCCCAGCATTTT. Its translation is CASSLSYPNQPQHF.

The J gene is TRBJ2-2, the V gene TRBV19; weak D call: TRBD1 (7 bases). V shed 7 bases and J shed 5 bases, with 14 bases lying between them. CDR3 length: 14 residues. In germline, CDR1 is LNHDA, CDR2 SQIVND (reference sequence). This CDR3 is CASKAGTATGELFF. Written as DNA, the CDR3 is TGTGCCAGTAAGGCGGGGACAGCTACCGGGGAGCTGTTTTTT.

The gene calls are TRBV19 and TRBJ1-5, with D unresolved. The CDR3 contains 15 residues. Germline V gene lookup returns CDR1 LNHDA and CDR2 SQIVND (reference sequence). V gave up 4 bases and J gave up 4 bases, with 14 bases separating them. The DNA for the CDR3 is TGTGCCAGTAGTACGATAGAAGGTAGAAATCAGCCCCAGCATTTT. Amino acid sequence: CASSTIEGRNQPQHF. The full variable domain, its missing parts supplied by reference TRBV19 and TRBJ1-5, is DGGITQSPKYLFRKEGQNVTLSCEQNLNHDAMYWYRQDPGQGLRLIYYSQIVNDFQKGDIAEGYSVSREKKESFPLTVTSAQKNPTAFYLCASSTIEGRNQPQHFGDGTRLSIL.

This clone was observed a handful of times. The rearrangement joins TRBV30 to TRBJ2-5, with TRBD2 matching 7 bases. The CDR3 has 13 amino acids. Germline lookup yields CDR1 GTSNPN and CDR2 SVGIG (reference sequence). V lost 3 bases to trimming and J lost 5 bases; unmatched junction nucleotides: 6. The CDR3 sequence is CAWRRAGFETQYF. The CDR3 nucleotides are TGTGCCTGGAGGAGAGCGGGGTTTGAGACCCAGTACTTC.

V is TRBV7-3 and J is TRBJ2-2; the D is unclear. Germline V gene data show CDR1 as SGHTA and CDR2 as FQGTGA. Trimming took off 2 bases at V and 7 bases at J, with 5 bases between the two ends. The CDR3 contains 12 residues. This CDR3 is CASSLGVGELFF. CDR3 DNA: TGTGCCAGCAGCTTAGGGGTCGGGGAGCTGTTTTTT. The full variable domain, rest sourced from reference TRBV7-3 and TRBJ2-2, is GAGVSQTPSNKVTEKGKYVELRCDPISGHTALYWYRQSLGQGPEFLIYFQGTGAADDSGLPNDRFFAVRPEGSVSTLKIQRTERGDSAVYLCASSLGVGELFFGEGSRLTVL.

The V gene is TRBV30, the J gene TRBJ1-6; D is undetermined. The CDR3 spans 14 residues. Germline CDR1 reads GTSNPN; CDR2 reads SVGIG (reference sequence). V was trimmed by 4 bases and J by 1 base, leaving 8 bases between them. This CDR3 reads CAWNRGSYNSPLHF. The DNA of the CDR3 is TGTGCCTGGAATAGAGGTTCCTATAATTCACCCCTCCACTTT. The full variable domain, completed using reference TRBV30 and TRBJ1-6, is SQTIHQWPATLVQPVGSPLSLECTVEGTSNPNLYWYRQAAGRGLQLLFYSVGIGQISSEVPQNLSASRPQDRQFILSSKKLLLSDSGFYLCAWNRGSYNSPLHFGNGTRLTVT.

This clone appeared once. This chain connects TRBV4-1 to TRBJ1-4; TRBD1 is a possible D gene (5 bases). V lost 3 bases and J 8 bases, leaving 16 bases between the germline ends. The germline V gene encodes CDR1 MGHRA and CDR2 YSYEKL. There are 15 residues in the CDR3. CDR3 sequence reads: CASSQSGDHVEKLFF. The DNA for the CDR3 is TGCGCCAGCAGCCAGAGCGGGGACCACGTGGAAAAACTGTTTTTT.

The genes are TRBV19 and TRBJ2-5; D is perhaps TRBD2 (5 bases). The end of the DNA is better explained by TRBJ2-7, so the J call may be wrong. This CDR3 has 14 amino acids. The germline CDR1 and CDR2 sequences are LNHDA and SQIVND (reference sequence). CDR3 amino acids: CASSILLGSYEQYF. For the CDR3, the DNA is TGTGCCAGTAGTATCTTACTAGGGTCCTACGAGCAGTACTTC.

This clone was recorded only once. The chain's CDR3 is CASSLQTGALETQYF. CDR3 DNA: TGTGCCAGCAGCTTACAGACAGGGGCTCTAGAGACCCAGTACTTC. The chain couples TRBV7-2 to TRBJ2-5, with 8 bases fitting TRBD1. CDR3 length: 15 residues. Germline CDR1 reads SGHTA; CDR2 reads FQGNSA. Trimming took 2 bases from V and 4 from J; bases not matched to a gene: 6.

This chain joins TRBV4-1 and TRBJ2-7; 7 bases are shared with TRBD1. The ends lost 1 base at V and 0 bases at J; junction bases unmatched: 3. The CDR3 consists of 15 residues. Per the germline V gene, CDR1 is MGHRA and CDR2 is YSYEKL. CDR3 DNA sequence: TGCGCCAGCAGCCAAGCGAACAGGGGCTCCTACGAGCAGTACTTC. It is translated as CASSQANRGSYEQYF.

This chain connects TRBV25-1 to TRBJ2-3; D not resolved. CDR3 length: 16 amino acids. V was trimmed by 1 base and J by 3 bases, leaving 14 bases between them. The V gene's germline CDR1 is MGHDK and CDR2 SYGVNS. CDR3 sequence reads: CASSELENAPTDTQYF. The CDR3 coding sequence is TGTGCCAGCAGTGAATTGGAAAACGCGCCGACAGATACGCAGTATTTT. The full variable domain, with the rest looked up from reference TRBV25-1 and TRBJ2-3, is EADIYQTPRYLVIGTGKKITLECSQTMGHDKMYWYQQDPGMELHLIHYSYGVNSTEKGDLSSESTVSRIRTEHFPLTLESARPSHTSQYLCASSELENAPTDTQYFGPGTRLTVL.

This clone appeared a few times. This chain connects TRBV2 to TRBJ2-3; perhaps TRBD2 as D (7 bases). The germline V gene has CDR1 SNHLY and CDR2 FYNNEI. With 6 bases removed from V and 6 bases from J, the gap between germline ends came to 16 bases. The CDR3 sequence is 14 residues long. The CDR3 bases are TGTGCCAGCAGGAGTGGGAGGGGGGCCGATACGCAGTATTTT. It codes for CASRSGRGADTQYF.

This chain links TRBV6-5 with TRBJ2-7, with a possible D match to TRBD2 (6 bases). The ends were cut back, 0 bases at V and 3 bases at J, with 15 bases in the middle. The CDR3 spans 16 residues. Germline V gene data show CDR1 as MNHEY and CDR2 as SVGAGI. The CDR3 sequence is CASSYSGSGTFYEQYF. In DNA form, the CDR3 reads TGTGCCAGCAGTTACTCAGGGTCAGGGACTTTCTACGAGCAGTACTTC.

V and J are TRBV13 and TRBJ2-3; TRBD2 agrees at 13 bases. The CDR3 sequence is 17 residues long. Germline V gene sequence: CDR1 PRHDT, CDR2 FYEKMQ (reference sequence). Trimming removed 0 bases from V and 4 bases from J; junction bases left unmatched: 4. The CDR3 is CASSLGTSGRTADTQYF. The CDR3 bases are TGTGCCAGCAGCTTAGGGACTAGCGGGAGGACGGCAGATACGCAGTATTTT.

There are a few counts of this clone. The chain joins TRBV30 to TRBJ2-4; 10 nucleotides agree with TRBD2. J was trimmed by 1 base and V by 0 bases; bases with no gene match: 3. The CDR3 sequence is 16 residues long. Germline assignment: CDR1 GTSNPN and CDR2 SVGIG (reference sequence). The CDR3 is CAWSVQAGGAKNIQYF. DNA for the CDR3: TGTGCCTGGAGTGTACAAGCGGGAGGGGCCAAAAACATTCAGTACTTC. Filled out from reference TRBV30 and TRBJ2-4, the complete variable domain reads SQTIHQWPATLVQPVGSPLSLECTVEGTSNPNLYWYRQAAGRGLQLLFYSVGIGQISSEVPQNLSASRPQDRQFILSSKKLLLSDSGFYLCAWSVQAGGAKNIQYFGAGTRLSVL.